One sample yielded the 18 T cell receptor beta chains listed below, sequenced in a study of OX40 agonist ivuxolimab in advanced cancers. The method was immunoSEQ multiplex PCR; TCRdb's version includes in-frame clones alone and lacks a portion of them. The repertoire holds some 30,000 clones, with roughly 79% as singletons. Specimen: CD4+ or CD8+ T cells sorted from blood, collected in a trial of the OX40 agonist ivuxolimab. These receptor sequences come from an adult with an advanced solid tumor such as melanoma, head and neck, liver or kidney cancer.

The V gene is TRBV19, the J gene TRBJ2-1, with 7 bases fitting TRBD2. The CDR3 loop spans 13 amino acids. Germline V lookup: CDR1 LNHDA, CDR2 SQIVND (reference sequence). Trimming at V came to 4 bases and at J to 7 bases, leaving 4 bases not matched to a gene. The CDR3 protein is CASSREGQNEQFF. Here the CDR3 DNA reads TGTGCCAGTAGTAGGGAGGGGCAGAATGAGCAGTTCTTC.

This chain links TRBV19 with TRBJ2-2; no firm D call. Looked up from germline, CDR1 is LNHDA and CDR2 is SQIVND (reference sequence). V was cut by 5 bases and J by 4 bases, with 11 bases left in between. The CDR3 contains 14 residues. The CDR3 bases are TGTGCCAGTAGTGAAAACAGAGTCACCGGGGAGCTGTTTTTT. Translated: CASSENRVTGELFF.

The V and J genes are TRBV11-3 and TRBJ2-2; D gene uncertain. Germline CDR1 SGHNT, CDR2 YENEEA. Trimming pared 0 bases from V and 7 bases from J, leaving 6 bases between. The CDR3 is 13 residues long. In nucleotides, the CDR3 is TGTGCCAGCAGCTTAGATTTGGTCGGGGAGCTGTTTTTT. It yields the protein CASSLDLVGELFF.

This chain uses TRBV6-5 with TRBJ2-7; no clear D gene. CDR1 is MNHEY, CDR2 SVGAGI, per germline. Trimming shortened V by 4 bases and J by 2 bases, and 18 bases separated the two germline ends. The length of the CDR3 is 16 residues. The CDR3 protein is CASSSRGRIGTYEQYF. The CDR3 nucleotides are TGTGCCAGCAGTTCCCGTGGCCGGATAGGGACCTACGAGCAGTACTTC.

As DNA, the CDR3 is TGTGCCAGCAGTTTAAGAGGGGTACTCGCTCACGGCTACACCTTC. Encoded protein: CASSLRGVLAHGYTF. This chain joins TRBV28 and TRBJ1-2, with a tentative D call TRBD1 (5 bases). V was cut by 2 bases and J by 8 bases, with 18 bases left in between. Germline V CDR1 and CDR2: MDHEN, SYDVKM. The CDR3 contains 15 residues.

This sequence joins TRBV7-8 and TRBJ1-4; D is uncertain. The germline V gene encodes CDR1 SGHVS and CDR2 FQNEAQ. CDR3 size: 16 residues. Between the trimmed V and J ends, which lost 3 bases and 0 bases, there was a span of 11 bases. Here the CDR3 reads CASSFEGLSTNEKLFF. The CDR3 region has the DNA TGTGCCAGCAGCTTTGAAGGATTGTCAACTAATGAAAAACTGTTTTTT. The full variable domain, rest sourced from reference TRBV7-8 and TRBJ1-4, is GAGVSQSPRYKVAKRGQDVALRCDPISGHVSLFWYQQALGQGPEFLTYFQNEAQLDKSGLPSDRFFAERPEGSVSTLKIQRTQQEDSAVYLCASSFEGLSTNEKLFFGSGTQLSVL.

The chain recombines TRBV9 with TRBJ2-5; D ambiguous. Looked up from germline, CDR1 is SGDLS and CDR2 is YYNGEE. The CDR3 consists of 13 residues. V was clipped by 2 bases and J by 5 bases, with 10 bases between them. The CDR3 region has the DNA TGTGCCAGCAGCGTTAGTTCCGGGGAGACCCAGTACTTC. The encoded protein is CASSVSSGETQYF. Full variable domain (outside the CDR3, taken from reference TRBV9 and TRBJ2-5): DSGVTQTPKHLITATGQRVTLRCSPRSGDLSVYWYQQSLDQGLQFLIQYYNGEERAKGNILERFSAQQFPDLHSELNLSSLELGDSALYFCASSVSSGETQYFGPGTRLLVL.

The gene calls are TRBV5-1 and TRBJ2-5, with D possibly matching TRBD2 (6 bases). Trimming cost V 0 bases and J 5 bases, with 11 bases left between them. Germline CDR1 is SGHRS and CDR2 is YFSETQ. There are 14 residues in the CDR3. Here the CDR3 reads CASSLDSGDETQYF. The CDR3 bases are TGCGCCAGCAGCTTGGATAGCGGCGATGAGACCCAGTACTTC.

The chain employs TRBV5-5 and TRBJ2-1; TRBD1 aligns across 10 bases. CDR1 SGHKS and CDR2 YYEKEE come from the germline V gene (reference sequence). With V trimmed by 2 bases and J by 2 bases, 1 base remained unmatched. There are 15 residues in the CDR3. CDR3 nucleotides: TGTGCCAGCAGCTTAGGACAGGGGGCCTACAATGAGCAGTTCTTC. Protein product: CASSLGQGAYNEQFF.

In DNA, the CDR3 is TGTGCCAGCAGCTTCGGGGGCGCATTCGGCCAGTACTTC. Translation gives CASSFGGAFGQYF. This rearrangement joins TRBV5-6 to TRBJ2-5; TRBD1 or TRBD2 may be the D gene (6 bases each). In germline, CDR1 is SGHDT, CDR2 YYEEEE. Between the trimmed V and J ends, which lost 2 bases and 10 bases, there was a span of 15 bases. The CDR3 spans 13 residues.

The V gene is TRBV7-2, the J gene TRBJ1-5; the D gene is possibly TRBD1 (5 bases). CDR1 is SGHTA, CDR2 FQGNSA, per germline. The CDR3 loop spans 16 amino acids. Trimming shortened V by 0 bases and J by 2 bases, and 11 bases separated the two germline ends. The CDR3 coding sequence is TGTGCCAGCAGCTTAGCAACCGGCAGGGGCAATCAGCCCCAGCATTTT. This sequence encodes CASSLATGRGNQPQHF.

The chain combines TRBV15 with TRBJ2-7, with 9 nucleotides matching TRBD1. Losses at the gene ends were 4 bases for V and 5 bases for J; bases not matched to a gene: 6. Germline values: CDR1 LNHNV, CDR2 YYDKDF (reference sequence). This CDR3 is built from 14 residues. CDR3 bases: TGTGCCACCAGCACAGGACAGGGGTTCCACGAGCAGTACTTC. As protein: CATSTGQGFHEQYF.

This clone was recorded once. The chain employs TRBV5-4 and TRBJ1-2; D may be TRBD1 (6 bases). V dropped 3 bases and J dropped 4 bases, with 19 bases sitting between them. The CDR3 is made up of 16 amino acids. The germline V gene has CDR1 SGHNT and CDR2 YYREEE (reference sequence). The CDR3, as DNA: TGTGCCAGCAGCTCTGGGCGTCTGGGGGGCGTCTATGGCTACACCTTC. Protein: CASSSGRLGGVYGYTF.

This chain connects TRBV19 to TRBJ2-2; D remains unclear. V shed 6 bases and J shed 1 base, with 9 bases lying between them. This CDR3 comprises 14 residues. The germline V gene encodes CDR1 LNHDA and CDR2 SQIVND (reference sequence). CDR3 nucleotide sequence: TGTGCCAGTAGAGGTGGGGAGAACACCGGGGAGCTGTTTTTT. Translation gives CASRGGENTGELFF.

The J gene is TRBJ1-1, the V gene TRBV6-5, with D possibly being TRBD1 (6 bases). V was clipped by 5 bases and J by 5 bases, with 9 bases between them. CDR3 length: 12 residues. CDR1 and CDR2 (germline): MNHEY, SVGAGI. The CDR3: CASSKQGTEAFF. The DNA of the CDR3 is TGTGCCAGCAGTAAACAGGGTACTGAAGCTTTCTTT.

This clone appeared a few times. The gene calls are TRBV27 and TRBJ1-5; TRBD1 matches 9 bases. Looked up from germline, CDR1 is MNHEY and CDR2 is SMNVEV (reference sequence). The CDR3 totals 15 residues. V shed 6 bases and J 7 bases; nucleotides not matched to a gene: 10. The DNA of the CDR3 is TGTGCCAGCAGACCCACAGGGGGCGGACAACAGCCCCAGCATTTT. Translated, it gives CASRPTGGGQQPQHF.

The V gene is TRBV28, the J gene TRBJ1-5; no clear D. The V and J ends lost 5 bases and 6 bases respectively, with 14 bases between them. The germline V gene has CDR1 MDHEN and CDR2 SYDVKM. CDR3 size: 14 residues. The CDR3 DNA reads as TGTGCCAGCAGTCCACTTGGGAGGGTTCAGCCCCAGCATTTT. Translated, it gives CASSPLGRVQPQHF.

V usage is TRBV7-9 and J usage is TRBJ2-1; 10 nucleotides agree with TRBD1. Losses at the gene ends were 4 bases for V and 6 bases for J; bases not matched to a gene: 3. The germline gives CDR1 SEHNR, CDR2 FQNEAQ (reference sequence). CDR3 length: 14 residues. This CDR3 is CASSSGTGVNEQFF. For the CDR3, the DNA is TGTGCCAGCAGCTCCGGGACAGGGGTCAATGAGCAGTTCTTC.